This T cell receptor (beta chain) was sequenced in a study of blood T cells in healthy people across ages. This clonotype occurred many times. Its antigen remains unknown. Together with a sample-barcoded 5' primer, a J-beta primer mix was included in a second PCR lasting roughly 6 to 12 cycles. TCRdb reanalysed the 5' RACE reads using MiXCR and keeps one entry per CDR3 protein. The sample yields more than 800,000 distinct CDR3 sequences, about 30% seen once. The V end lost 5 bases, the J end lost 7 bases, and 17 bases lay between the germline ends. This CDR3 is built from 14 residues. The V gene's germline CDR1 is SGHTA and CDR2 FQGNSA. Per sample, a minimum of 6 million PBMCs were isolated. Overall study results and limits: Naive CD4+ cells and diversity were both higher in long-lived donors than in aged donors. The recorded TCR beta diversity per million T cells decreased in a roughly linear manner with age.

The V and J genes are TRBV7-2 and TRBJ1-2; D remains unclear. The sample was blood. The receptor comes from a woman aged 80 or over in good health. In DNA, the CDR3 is TGTGCCAGCAGCCTAGATCTGGGAATGGGTGGCTACACCTTC. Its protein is CASSLDLGMGGYTF.